The present TCR beta chain was sequenced within a study of T cells in Graves' hyperthyroidism and ophthalmopathy. Overall study findings and caveats: Appearing also in blood were most of the thyroid clonotypes expanded above 0.001. Ophthalmopathy was told apart from stable hyperthyroidism by a 13 V-J model.

Worth noting for this clonotype: Its specificity is unknown.

RNA transcripts were the template for amplifying TCR beta CDR3 regions. In the first-round RT-PCR of the TCR CDR3, the HTBI primer set was used. TCRdb reanalysed the multiplex PCR reads using MiXCR and keeps one entry per CDR3 protein. The sample shows about 400,000 distinct CDR3 sequences, about 16% of them seen only once. Germline V gives CDR1 SQVTM, CDR2 ANQGSEA. V gave up 5 bases and J gave up 1 base, with 5 bases separating them. This CDR3 spans 11 amino acids. The chain has TRBV29-1 and TRBJ1-1, with unresolved D. Sequenced material: blood. The TCR originated in a woman in her fifties or sixties with Graves' ophthalmopathy. DNA for the CDR3: TGCAGCGTTTCGAAGAACACTGAAGCTTTCTTT. This encodes CSVSKNTEAFF.